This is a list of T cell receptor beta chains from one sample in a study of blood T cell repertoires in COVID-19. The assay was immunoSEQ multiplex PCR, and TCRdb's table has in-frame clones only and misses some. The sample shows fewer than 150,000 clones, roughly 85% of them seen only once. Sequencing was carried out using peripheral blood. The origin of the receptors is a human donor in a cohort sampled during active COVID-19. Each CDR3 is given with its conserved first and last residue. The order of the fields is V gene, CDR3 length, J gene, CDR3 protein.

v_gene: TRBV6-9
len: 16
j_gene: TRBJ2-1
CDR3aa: CASSPPFRDRNNEQFF

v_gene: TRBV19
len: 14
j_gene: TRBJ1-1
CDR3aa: CASRDRGKNTEAFF

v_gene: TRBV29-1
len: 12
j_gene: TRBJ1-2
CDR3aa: CSINYRGEGYTF

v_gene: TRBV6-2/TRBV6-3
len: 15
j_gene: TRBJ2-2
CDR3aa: CASSRGTGGTGELFF

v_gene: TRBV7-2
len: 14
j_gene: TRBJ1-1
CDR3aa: CASSTAQGNTEAFF

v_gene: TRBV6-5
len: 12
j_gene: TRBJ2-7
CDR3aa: CASSPGQGRQYF

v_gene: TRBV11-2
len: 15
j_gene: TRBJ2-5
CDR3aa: CASSLDGAEQETQYF

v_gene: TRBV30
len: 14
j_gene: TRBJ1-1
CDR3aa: CAWIGLSASVEAFF

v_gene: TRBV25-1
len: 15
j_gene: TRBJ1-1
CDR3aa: CASSEADRLNTEAFF

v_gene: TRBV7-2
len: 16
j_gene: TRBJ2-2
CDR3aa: CASSLRQGRNAGELFF

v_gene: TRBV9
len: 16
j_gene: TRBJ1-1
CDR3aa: CASSVGETPGGTEAFF

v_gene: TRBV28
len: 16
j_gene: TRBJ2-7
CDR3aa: CASSASGGAFFYEQYF

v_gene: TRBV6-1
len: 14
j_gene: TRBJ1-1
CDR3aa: CASSERRVNTEAFF

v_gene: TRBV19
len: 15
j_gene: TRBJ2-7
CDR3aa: CASSKDRAPTYEQYF

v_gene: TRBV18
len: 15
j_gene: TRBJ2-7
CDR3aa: CASSPLELSSYEQYF

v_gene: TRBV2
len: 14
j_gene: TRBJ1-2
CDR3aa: CASSPLHTGDGYTF

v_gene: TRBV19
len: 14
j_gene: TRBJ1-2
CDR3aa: CASRTGQGNYGYTF

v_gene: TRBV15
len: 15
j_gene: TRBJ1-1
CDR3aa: CATSRERGMNTEAFF

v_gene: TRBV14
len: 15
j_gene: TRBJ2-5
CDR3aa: CASSQGTLVLETQYF

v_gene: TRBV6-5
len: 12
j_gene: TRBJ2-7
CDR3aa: CASSGTIREQYF

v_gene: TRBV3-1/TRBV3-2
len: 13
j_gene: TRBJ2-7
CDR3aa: CASRQGASYEQYF

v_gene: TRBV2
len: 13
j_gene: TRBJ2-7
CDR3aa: CASSEQGIYEQYF

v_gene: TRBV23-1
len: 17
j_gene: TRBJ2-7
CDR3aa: CASSRSDRAQGSYEQYF

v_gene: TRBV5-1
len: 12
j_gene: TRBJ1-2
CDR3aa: CASSYDRDGYTF

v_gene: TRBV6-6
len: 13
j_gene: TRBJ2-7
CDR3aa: CASSPGTGGGQYF

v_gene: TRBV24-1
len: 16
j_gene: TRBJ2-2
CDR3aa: CATSVGTGANTGELFF

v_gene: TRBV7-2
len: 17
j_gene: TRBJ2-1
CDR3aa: CASSLFSGGAAYNEQFF

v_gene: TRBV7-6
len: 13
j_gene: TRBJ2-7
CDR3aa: CASSLGGNYEQYF

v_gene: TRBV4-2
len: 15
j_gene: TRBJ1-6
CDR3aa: CASSQVRQGDSPLHF

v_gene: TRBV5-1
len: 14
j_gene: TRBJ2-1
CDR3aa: CASSFGGQGNEQFF

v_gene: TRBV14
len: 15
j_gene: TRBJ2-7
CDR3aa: CASSQDLGQTYEQYF

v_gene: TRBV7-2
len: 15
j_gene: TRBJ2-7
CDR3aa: CASSLGGVLSYEQYF

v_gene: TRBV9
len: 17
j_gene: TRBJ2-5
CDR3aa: CASSVRPGPSGGETQYF

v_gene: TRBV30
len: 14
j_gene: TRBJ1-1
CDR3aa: CAWSGGLTNTEAFF

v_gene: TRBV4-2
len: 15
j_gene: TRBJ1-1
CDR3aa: CASRKSGQGNTEAFF

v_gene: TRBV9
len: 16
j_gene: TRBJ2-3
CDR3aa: CASSAGLAGRGDTQYF

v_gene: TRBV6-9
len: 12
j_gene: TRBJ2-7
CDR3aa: CASSWERYEQYF

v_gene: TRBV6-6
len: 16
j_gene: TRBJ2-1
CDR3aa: CASSYRSGGAPNEQFF

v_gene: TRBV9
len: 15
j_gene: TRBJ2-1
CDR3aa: CASSVEPGGEREQFF

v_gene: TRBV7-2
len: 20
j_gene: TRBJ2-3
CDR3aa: CASSLARTSGGISYTDTQYF

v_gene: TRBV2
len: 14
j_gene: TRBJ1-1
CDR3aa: CASSEQGMNTEAFF

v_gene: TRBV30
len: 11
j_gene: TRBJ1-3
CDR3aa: CAWNWGGTIYF

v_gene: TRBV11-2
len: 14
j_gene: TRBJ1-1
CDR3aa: CASSRLGGHTEAFF

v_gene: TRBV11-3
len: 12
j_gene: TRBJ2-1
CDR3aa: CASSIQGKEQFF

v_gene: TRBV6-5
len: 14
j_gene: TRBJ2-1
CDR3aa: CASKWLAGGGEQFF

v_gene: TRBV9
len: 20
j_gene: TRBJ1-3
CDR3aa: CASSVGLTGVTTAGGNTIYF

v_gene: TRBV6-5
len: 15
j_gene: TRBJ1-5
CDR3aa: CASSYSKYSNQPQHF

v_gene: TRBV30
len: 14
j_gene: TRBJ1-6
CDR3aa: CAWSVLRGGPPLHF

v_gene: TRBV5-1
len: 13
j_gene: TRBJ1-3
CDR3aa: CASSLAEGNTIYF

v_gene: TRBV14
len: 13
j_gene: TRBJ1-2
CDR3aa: CASSQARDRDYTF

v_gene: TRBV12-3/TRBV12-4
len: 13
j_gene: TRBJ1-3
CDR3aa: CASSPIYRDTIYF

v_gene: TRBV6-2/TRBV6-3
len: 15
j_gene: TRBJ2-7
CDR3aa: CASSPREGISYEQYF

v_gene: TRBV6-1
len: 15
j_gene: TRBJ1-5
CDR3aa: CASSESTGGGQPQHF

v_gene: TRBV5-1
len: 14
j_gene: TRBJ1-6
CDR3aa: CASSWTGGESPLHF

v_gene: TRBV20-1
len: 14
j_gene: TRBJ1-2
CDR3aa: CSASVSGGLYGYTF

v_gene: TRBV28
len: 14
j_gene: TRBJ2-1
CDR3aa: CASTSGGSYNEQFF

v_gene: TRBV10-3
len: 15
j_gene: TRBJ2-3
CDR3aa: CAITDKGAGTDTQYF

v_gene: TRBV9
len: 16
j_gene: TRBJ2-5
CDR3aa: CASSVATSGGQETQYF

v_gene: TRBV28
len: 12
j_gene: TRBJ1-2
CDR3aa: CASSLGDYGYTF